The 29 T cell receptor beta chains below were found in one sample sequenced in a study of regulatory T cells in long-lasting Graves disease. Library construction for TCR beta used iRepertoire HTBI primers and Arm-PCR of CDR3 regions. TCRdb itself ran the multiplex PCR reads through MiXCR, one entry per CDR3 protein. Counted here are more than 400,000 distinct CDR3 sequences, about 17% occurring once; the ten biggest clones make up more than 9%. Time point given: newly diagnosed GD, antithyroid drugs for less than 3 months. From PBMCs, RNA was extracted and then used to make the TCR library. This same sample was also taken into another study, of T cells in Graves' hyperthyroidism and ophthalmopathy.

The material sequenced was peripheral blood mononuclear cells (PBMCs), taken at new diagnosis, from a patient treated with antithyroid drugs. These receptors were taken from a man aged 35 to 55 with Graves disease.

The CDR3 DNA reads as TGTGCCAGCAGTGGGTTAGCGGGAGGAGACAATGAGCAGTTCTTC. Protein sequence: CASSGLAGGDNEQFF. The genes are TRBV7-9 and TRBJ2-1; 10 bases map to TRBD2. This CDR3 is 15 amino acids long. From germline, CDR1 is SEHNR and CDR2 FQNEAQ (reference sequence). V lost 6 bases to trimming and J lost 5 bases; unmatched junction nucleotides: 7.

In nucleotides, the CDR3 is TGCAGTGCTTCCCTCGCGGAGTTCCTCTACGAGCAGTACTTC. It codes for CSASLAEFLYEQYF. The chain carries TRBV20-1 and TRBJ2-7; D unresolved. The CDR3 covers 14 residues. V lost 5 bases and J 3 bases, leaving 17 bases between the germline ends. Germline V gene data show CDR1 as DFQATT and CDR2 as SNEGSKA (reference sequence).

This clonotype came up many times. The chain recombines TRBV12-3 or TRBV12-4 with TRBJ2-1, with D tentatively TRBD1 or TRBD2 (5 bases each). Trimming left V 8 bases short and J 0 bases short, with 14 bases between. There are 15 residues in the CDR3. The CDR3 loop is CASCREGSSYNEQFF. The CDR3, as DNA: TGTGCCAGCTGTCGTGAGGGGAGCTCCTACAATGAGCAGTTCTTC.

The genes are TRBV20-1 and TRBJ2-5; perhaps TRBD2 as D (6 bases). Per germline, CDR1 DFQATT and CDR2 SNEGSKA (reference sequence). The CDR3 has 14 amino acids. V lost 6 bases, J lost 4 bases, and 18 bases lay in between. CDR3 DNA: TGCAGTGCGGCGGGGCCGGGAAGCGGAGAGACCCAGTACTTC. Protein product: CSAAGPGSGETQYF.

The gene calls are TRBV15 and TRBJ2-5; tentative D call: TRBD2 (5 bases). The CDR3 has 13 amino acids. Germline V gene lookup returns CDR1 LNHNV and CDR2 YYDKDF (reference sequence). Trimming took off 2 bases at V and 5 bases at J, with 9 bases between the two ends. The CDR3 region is CATSRFSGETQYF. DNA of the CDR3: TGTGCCACCAGCAGATTTTCGGGGGAGACCCAGTACTTC. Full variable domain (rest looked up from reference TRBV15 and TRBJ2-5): DAMVIQNPRYQVTQFGKPVTLSCSQTLNHNVMYWYQQKSSQAPKLLFHYYDKDFNNEADTPDNFQSRRPNTSFCFLDIRSPGLGDTAMYLCATSRFSGETQYFGPGTRLLVL.

The CDR3, as DNA: TGTGCCAGCAGTTCCCGGACAGGGTGGACCTACGAGCAGTACTTC. As protein: CASSSRTGWTYEQYF. The genes are TRBV28 and TRBJ2-7; TRBD1 agrees at 8 bases. Germline CDR1 is MDHEN and CDR2 is SYDVKM. V was clipped by 4 bases and J by 2 bases; unmatched bases: 7. The CDR3 spans 15 residues.

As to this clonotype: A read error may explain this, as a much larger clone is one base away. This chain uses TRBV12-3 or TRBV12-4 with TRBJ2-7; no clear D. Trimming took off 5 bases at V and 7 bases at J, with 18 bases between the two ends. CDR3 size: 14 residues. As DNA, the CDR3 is TGTGCCAGCAGTGAACGGGTCATAAAGGGTGAGCAGTACTTC. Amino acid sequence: CASSERVIKGEQYF.

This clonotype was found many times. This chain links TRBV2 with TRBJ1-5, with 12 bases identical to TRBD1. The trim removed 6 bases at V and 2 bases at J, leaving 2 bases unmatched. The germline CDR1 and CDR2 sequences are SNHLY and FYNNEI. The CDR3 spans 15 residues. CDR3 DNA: TGTGCCAGCAGGGGACAGGGGGCGGGCAATCAGCCCCAGCATTTT. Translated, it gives CASRGQGAGNQPQHF. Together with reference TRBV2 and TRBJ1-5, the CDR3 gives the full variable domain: EPEVTQTPSHQVTQMGQEVILRCVPISNHLYFYWYRQILGQKVEFLVSFYNNEISEKSEIFDDQFSVERPDGSNFTLKIRSTKLEDSAMYFCASRGQGAGNQPQHFGDGTRLSIL.

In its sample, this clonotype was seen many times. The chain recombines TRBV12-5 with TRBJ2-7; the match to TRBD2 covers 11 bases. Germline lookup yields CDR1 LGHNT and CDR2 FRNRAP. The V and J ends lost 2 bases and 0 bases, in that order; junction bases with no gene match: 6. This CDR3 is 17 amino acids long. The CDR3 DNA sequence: TGTGCTAGTGGTTTGACAACCGGGACTAGCGGCTCCTACGAGCAGTACTTC. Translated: CASGLTTGTSGSYEQYF.

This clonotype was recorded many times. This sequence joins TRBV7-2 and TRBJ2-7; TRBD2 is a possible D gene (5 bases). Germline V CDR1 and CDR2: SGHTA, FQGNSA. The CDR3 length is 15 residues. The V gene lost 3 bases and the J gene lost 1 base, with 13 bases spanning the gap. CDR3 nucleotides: TGTGCCAGCAGCTTCAGTCCCGGACTTTCCTACGAGCAGTACTTC. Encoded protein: CASSFSPGLSYEQYF.

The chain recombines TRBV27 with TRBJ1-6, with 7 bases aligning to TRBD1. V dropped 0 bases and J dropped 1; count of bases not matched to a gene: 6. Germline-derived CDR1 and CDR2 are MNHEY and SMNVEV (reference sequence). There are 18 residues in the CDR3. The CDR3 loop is CASSLSEQGVSYNSPLHF. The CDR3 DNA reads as TGTGCCAGCAGTTTATCGGAGCAGGGGGTATCCTATAATTCACCCCTCCACTTT.

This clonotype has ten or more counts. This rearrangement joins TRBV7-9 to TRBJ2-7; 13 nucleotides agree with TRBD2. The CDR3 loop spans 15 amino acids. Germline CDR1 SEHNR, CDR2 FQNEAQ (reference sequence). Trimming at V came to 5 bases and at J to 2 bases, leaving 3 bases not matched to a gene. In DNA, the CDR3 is TGTGCCAGCAGCCGGGGACTAGCGGGACCCTACGAGCAGTACTTC. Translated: CASSRGLAGPYEQYF.

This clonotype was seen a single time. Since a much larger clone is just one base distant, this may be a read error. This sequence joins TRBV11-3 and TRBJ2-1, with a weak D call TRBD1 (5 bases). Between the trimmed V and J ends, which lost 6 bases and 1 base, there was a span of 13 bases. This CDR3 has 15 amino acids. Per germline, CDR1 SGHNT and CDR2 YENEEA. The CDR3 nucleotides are TGTGCCAGCAGTCAAGGGGTCTTTTCCTACAATGAGCAGTTCTTC. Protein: CASSQGVFSYNEQFF.

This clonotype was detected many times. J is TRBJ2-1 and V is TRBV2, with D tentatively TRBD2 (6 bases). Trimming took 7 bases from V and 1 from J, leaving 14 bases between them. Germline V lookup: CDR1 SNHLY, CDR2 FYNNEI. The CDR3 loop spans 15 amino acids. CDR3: CASTLGTPSYNEQFF. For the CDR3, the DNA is TGTGCCAGCACCCTCGGGACTCCTTCCTACAATGAGCAGTTCTTC.

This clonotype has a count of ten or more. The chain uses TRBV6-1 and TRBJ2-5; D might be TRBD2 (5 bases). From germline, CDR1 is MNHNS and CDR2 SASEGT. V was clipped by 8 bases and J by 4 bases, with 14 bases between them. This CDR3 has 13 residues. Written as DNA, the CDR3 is TGTGCCAGCGTGTCGAGGGTGGCAGAGACCCAGTACTTC. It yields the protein CASVSRVAETQYF.

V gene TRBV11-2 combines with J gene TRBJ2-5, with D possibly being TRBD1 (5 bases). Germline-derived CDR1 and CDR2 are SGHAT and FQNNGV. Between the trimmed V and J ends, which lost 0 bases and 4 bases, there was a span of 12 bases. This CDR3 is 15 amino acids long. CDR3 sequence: CASSLDASRGETQYF. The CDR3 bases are TGTGCCAGCAGCTTAGACGCGAGTAGGGGAGAGACCCAGTACTTC.

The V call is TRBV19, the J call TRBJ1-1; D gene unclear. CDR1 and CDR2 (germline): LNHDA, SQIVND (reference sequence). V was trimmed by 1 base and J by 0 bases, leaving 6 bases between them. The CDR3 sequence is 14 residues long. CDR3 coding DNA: TGTGCCAGTAGTATAGGACGCCTGAACACTGAAGCTTTCTTT. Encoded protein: CASSIGRLNTEAFF.

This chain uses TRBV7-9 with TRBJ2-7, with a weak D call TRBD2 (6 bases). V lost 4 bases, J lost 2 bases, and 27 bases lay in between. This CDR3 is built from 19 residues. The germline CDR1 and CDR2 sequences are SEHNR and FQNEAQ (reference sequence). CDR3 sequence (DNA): TGTGCCAGCAGCTCAATGTTACATGGCAAGATTAGCGGACCCTACGAGCAGTACTTC. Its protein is CASSSMLHGKISGPYEQYF.

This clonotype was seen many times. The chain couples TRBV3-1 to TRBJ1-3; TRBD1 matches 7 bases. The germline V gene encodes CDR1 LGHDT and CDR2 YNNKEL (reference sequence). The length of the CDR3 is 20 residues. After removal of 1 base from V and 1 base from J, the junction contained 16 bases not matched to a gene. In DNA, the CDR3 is TGTGCCAGCAGCCAAGTCCTCGCCCTGGACAGGCATCGATCTGGAAACACCATATATTTT. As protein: CASSQVLALDRHRSGNTIYF.

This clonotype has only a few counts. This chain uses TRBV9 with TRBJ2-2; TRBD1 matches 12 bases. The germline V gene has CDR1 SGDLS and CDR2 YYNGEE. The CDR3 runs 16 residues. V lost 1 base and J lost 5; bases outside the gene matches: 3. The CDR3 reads CASSVRDRGLTGELFF. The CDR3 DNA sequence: TGTGCCAGCAGCGTAAGGGACAGGGGGCTTACCGGGGAGCTGTTTTTT.

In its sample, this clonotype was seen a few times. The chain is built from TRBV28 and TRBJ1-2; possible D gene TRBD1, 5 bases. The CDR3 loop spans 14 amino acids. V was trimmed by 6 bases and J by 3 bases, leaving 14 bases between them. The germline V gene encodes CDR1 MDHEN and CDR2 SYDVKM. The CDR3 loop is CASRPSGTYYGYTF. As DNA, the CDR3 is TGTGCCAGCAGACCTTCAGGGACCTACTATGGCTACACCTTC.

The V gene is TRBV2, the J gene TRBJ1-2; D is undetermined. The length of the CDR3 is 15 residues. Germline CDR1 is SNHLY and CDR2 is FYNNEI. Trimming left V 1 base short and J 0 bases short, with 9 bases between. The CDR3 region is CASSEEEPSNYGYTF. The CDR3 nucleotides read TGTGCCAGCAGTGAAGAGGAACCGTCTAACTATGGCTACACCTTC.

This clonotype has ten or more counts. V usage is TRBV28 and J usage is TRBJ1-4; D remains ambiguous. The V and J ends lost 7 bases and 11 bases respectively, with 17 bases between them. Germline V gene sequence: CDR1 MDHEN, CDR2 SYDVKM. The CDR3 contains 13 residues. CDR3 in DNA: TGTGCCAGCACTACGCCGGCGAGGCAGAAACTGTTTTTT. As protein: CASTTPARQKLFF.

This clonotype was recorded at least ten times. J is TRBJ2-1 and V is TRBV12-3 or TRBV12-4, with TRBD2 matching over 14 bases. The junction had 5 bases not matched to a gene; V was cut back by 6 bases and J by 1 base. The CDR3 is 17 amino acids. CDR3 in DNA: TGTGCCAGCAGGTCCGGGACTAGCGGGAGATCCTACAATGAGCAGTTCTTC. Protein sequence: CASRSGTSGRSYNEQFF.

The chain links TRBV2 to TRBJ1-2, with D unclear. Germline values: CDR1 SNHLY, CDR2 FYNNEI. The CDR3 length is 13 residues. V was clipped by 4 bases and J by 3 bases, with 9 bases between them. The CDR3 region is CASSGPGDYGYTF. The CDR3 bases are TGTGCCAGCAGTGGGCCAGGCGACTATGGCTACACCTTC.

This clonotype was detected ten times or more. The CDR3 DNA is TGTGCCAGCAGCCCAGGACTAGCGGGAGTGAGCTCCTACAATGAGCAGTTCTTC. It is translated as CASSPGLAGVSSYNEQFF. V gene TRBV7-9 combines with J gene TRBJ2-1, with 13 bases identical to TRBD2. This CDR3 comprises 18 residues. The V gene end was trimmed by 5 bases and the J gene end by 0 bases; junction bases not matched to a gene: 7. In germline, CDR1 is SEHNR, CDR2 FQNEAQ (reference sequence).

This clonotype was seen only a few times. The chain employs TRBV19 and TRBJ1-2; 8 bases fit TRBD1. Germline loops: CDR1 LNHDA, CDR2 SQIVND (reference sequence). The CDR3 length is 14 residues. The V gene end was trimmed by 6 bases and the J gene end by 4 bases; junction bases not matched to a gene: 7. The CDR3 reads CASRRTGNFYGYTF. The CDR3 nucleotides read TGTGCCAGTAGGCGGACAGGGAATTTCTATGGCTACACCTTC. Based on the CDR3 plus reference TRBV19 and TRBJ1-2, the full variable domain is DGGITQSPKYLFRKEGQNVTLSCEQNLNHDAMYWYRQDPGQGLRLIYYSQIVNDFQKGDIAEGYSVSREKKESFPLTVTSAQKNPTAFYLCASRRTGNFYGYTFGSGTRLTVV.

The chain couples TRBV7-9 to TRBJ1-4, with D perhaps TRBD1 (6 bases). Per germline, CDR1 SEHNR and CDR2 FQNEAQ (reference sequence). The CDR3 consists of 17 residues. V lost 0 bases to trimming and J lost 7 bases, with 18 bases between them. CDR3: CASSLALQGLWTEKLFF. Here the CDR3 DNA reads TGTGCCAGCAGCTTAGCGCTCCAGGGGCTGTGGACTGAAAAACTGTTTTTT.

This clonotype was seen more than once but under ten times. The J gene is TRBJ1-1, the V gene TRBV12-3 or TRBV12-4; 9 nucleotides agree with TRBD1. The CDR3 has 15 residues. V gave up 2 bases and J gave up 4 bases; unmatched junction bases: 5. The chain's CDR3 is CASSLMGTGSTEAFF. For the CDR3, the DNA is TGTGCCAGCAGTTTAATGGGGACAGGGTCCACTGAAGCTTTCTTT.